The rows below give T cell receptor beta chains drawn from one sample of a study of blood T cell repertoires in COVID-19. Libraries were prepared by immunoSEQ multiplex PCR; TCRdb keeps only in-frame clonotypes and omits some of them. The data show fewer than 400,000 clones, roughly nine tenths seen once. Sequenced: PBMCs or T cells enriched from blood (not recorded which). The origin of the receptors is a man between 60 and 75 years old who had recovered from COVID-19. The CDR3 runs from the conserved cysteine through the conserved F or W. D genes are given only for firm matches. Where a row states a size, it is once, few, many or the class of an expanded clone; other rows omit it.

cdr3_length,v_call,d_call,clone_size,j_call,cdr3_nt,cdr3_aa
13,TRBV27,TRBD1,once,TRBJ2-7,TGTGCCAGCATTCGGACAGGGGGCTACGAGCAGTACTTC,CASIRTGGYEQYF
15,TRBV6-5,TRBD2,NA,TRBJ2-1,TGTGCCACCACGGGACTAGCGGGTTCCTACAATGAGCAGTTCTTC,CATTGLAGSYNEQFF
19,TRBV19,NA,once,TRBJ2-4,TGTGCCAGTAGTATAGCTTTCGAGGGCGGATCGGTAGCCAAAAACATTCAGTACTTC,CASSIAFEGGSVAKNIQYF
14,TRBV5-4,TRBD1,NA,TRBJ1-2,TGTGCCAGCAGCACGGACAGGGGGACCTATGGCTACACCTTC,CASSTDRGTYGYTF
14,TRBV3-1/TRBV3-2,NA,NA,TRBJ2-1,TGTGCCAGCAGCCAAGCAGTACTACGCGATGAGCAGTTCTTC,CASSQAVLRDEQFF
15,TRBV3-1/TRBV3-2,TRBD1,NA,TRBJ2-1,TGTGCCAGCAGCCATCTGGACAGGGGTAGCAATGAGCAGTTCTTC,CASSHLDRGSNEQFF
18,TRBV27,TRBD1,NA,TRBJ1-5,TGTGCCAGCAGTGGTGACAGGGGGGGACCCGATAGCAATCAGCCCCAGCATTTT,CASSGDRGGPDSNQPQHF
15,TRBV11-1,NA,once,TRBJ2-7,TGTGCCAGCAGCCCTGGTAGGGTAGGACTCTACGAGCAGTACTTC,CASSPGRVGLYEQYF
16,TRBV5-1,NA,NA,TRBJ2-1,TGCGCCAGCAGCGGGCTCGGAGGGAGCTCCTACAATGAGCAGTTCTTC,CASSGLGGSSYNEQFF
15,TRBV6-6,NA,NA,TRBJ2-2,TGTGCCAGCAGTTACAGGGGGTGGGACACCGGGGAGCTGTTTTTT,CASSYRGWDTGELFF
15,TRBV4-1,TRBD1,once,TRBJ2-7,TGCGCCAGCAGCCTAATCGGACAGGGGCCCTACGAGCAGTACTTC,CASSLIGQGPYEQYF
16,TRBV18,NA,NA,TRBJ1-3,TGTGCCAGCTCACCCAACGGGGGGGACTCTGGAAACACCATATATTTT,CASSPNGGDSGNTIYF
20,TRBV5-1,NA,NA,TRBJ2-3,TGCGCCAGCAGCTTAGACCGGGACAGCCCCCTAGGGCTAGCGGGAGATACGCAGTATTTT,CASSLDRDSPLGLAGDTQYF
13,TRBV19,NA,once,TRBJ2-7,TGTGCCAGTAGACCAGGCCCCTCCTACGAGCAGTACTTC,CASRPGPSYEQYF
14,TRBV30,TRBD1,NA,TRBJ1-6,TGTGCCTGGGACGGACAGGGCGGAAATTCACCCCTCCACTTT,CAWDGQGGNSPLHF
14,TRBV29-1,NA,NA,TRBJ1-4,TGCAGCGTTGGATATAAGGGCGGGAATGAAAAACTGTTTTTT,CSVGYKGGNEKLFF
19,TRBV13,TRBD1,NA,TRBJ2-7,TGTGCCAGCAGCCGCCGGGACAGGGCGATTGTAGAAAGGGCCTACGAGCAGTACTTC,CASSRRDRAIVERAYEQYF
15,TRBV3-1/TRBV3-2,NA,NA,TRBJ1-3,TGTGCCAGCAGCCAAGACCCTCTCTCTGGAAACACCATATATTTT,CASSQDPLSGNTIYF
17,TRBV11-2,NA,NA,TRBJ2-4,TGTGCCAGCAGCTTAGATGCCGGGACATCGGCCAAAAACATTCAGTACTTC,CASSLDAGTSAKNIQYF
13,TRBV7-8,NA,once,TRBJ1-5,TGTGCCAGCAGCTTAGGAGGGGGTCAGCCCCAGCATTTT,CASSLGGGQPQHF
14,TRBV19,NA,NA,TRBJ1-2,TGTGCCACTCAGGCCTCCGGGACATTAAGCGGCTACACCTTC,CATQASGTLSGYTF
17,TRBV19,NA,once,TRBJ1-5,TGTGCCAGTAGTATAACCCACCGAGACAGCCTCAATCAGCCCCAGCATTTT,CASSITHRDSLNQPQHF
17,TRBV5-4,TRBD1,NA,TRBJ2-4,TGTGCCAGCAGCTTGGGGGGACAGGGGGCGGCCAAAAACATTCAGTACTTC,CASSLGGQGAAKNIQYF
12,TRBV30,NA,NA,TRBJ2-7,TGTGCCTGGAGTGGCCCAGGATACGAGCAGTACTTC,CAWSGPGYEQYF